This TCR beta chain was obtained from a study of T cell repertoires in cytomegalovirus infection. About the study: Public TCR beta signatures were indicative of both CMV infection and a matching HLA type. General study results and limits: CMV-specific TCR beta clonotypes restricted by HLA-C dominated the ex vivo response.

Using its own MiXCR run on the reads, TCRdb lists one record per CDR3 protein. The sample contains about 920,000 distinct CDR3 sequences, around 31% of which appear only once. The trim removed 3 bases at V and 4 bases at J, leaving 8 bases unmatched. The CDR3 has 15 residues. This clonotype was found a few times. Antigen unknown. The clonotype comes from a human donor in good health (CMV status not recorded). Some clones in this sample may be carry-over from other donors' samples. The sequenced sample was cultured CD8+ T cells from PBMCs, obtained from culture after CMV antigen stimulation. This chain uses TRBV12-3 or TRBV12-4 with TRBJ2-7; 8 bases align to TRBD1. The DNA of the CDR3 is TGTGCCAGCAGTTTGACAGGGGAAGATCTGTACGAGCAGTACTTC. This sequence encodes CASSLTGEDLYEQYF.